This T cell receptor beta chain was profiled in a study of neurological immune-mediated disorders. There are many counts of this clonotype. V was pared by 4 bases and J by 3 bases, with 4 bases between. The germline V gene has CDR1 SGHTA and CDR2 FQGNSA. The CDR3 is 12 amino acids. A 10-nucleotide random UMI tagged transcripts in template-switch 5'RACE cDNA synthesis. The authors obtained over 200 million TCR-beta sequences from 15-18 subjects per sequencing run. TCRdb analysed the 5' RACE reads with MiXCR anew, one entry per CDR3 protein. The sample consists of about 84,000 distinct CDR3 sequences, roughly 4.5% of them appearing once. Time point noted: longitudinal time-point 3.

The source is a woman in her sixties with multiple sclerosis. Sequenced sample: PBMCs. The chain uses TRBV7-2 and TRBJ1-5; D not resolved. CDR3 in DNA: TGTGCCAGCAGCTCGAACAATCAGCCCCAGCATTTT. Translating it yields CASSSNNQPQHF. The variable domain in full, completed from reference TRBV7-2 and TRBJ1-5, reads GAGVSQSPSNKVTEKGKDVELRCDPISGHTALYWYRQSLGQGLEFLIYFQGNSAPDKSGLPSDRFSAERTGGSVSTLTIQRTQQEDSAVYLCASSSNNQPQHFGDGTRLSIL.